Shown below are 10 T cell receptor beta chains from a single sample sequenced in a study of Tregs in tolerant kidney transplant recipients. The repertoire was sequenced with immunoSEQ multiplex PCR; TCRdb's copy has only in-frame clones and lacks some. The data show about 240,000 clones, 65% to 85% seen once. The sequenced material came from CD4+ T cells from blood. Every receptor here comes from a human donor in good health.

The genes are TRBV19 and TRBJ2-7; TRBD2 matches at 7 bases. Looked up from germline, CDR1 is LNHDA and CDR2 is SQIVND (reference sequence). CDR3 length: 15 residues. V lost 6 bases, J lost 4 bases, and 12 bases stayed unmatched. The CDR3: CASRRDYQSSYEQYF. The DNA of the CDR3 is TGTGCCAGTAGGCGGGACTACCAGAGTAGTTACGAGCAGTACTTC.

CDR3 in DNA: TGTGCCAGTAGTATAGATCTAGGCGCGTTAGCTCAGCCCCAGCATTTT. Its protein is CASSIDLGALAQPQHF. The genes are TRBV19 and TRBJ1-5, with no clear D. Trimming took off 0 bases at V and 6 bases at J, with 15 bases between the two ends. Germline V gene sequence: CDR1 LNHDA, CDR2 SQIVND (reference sequence). The length of the CDR3 is 16 residues. Complete variable domain (other parts from reference TRBV19 and TRBJ1-5): DGGITQSPKYLFRKEGQNVTLSCEQNLNHDAMYWYRQDPGQGLRLIYYSQIVNDFQKGDIAEGYSVSREKKESFPLTVTSAQKNPTAFYLCASSIDLGALAQPQHFGDGTRLSIL.

The chain joins TRBV6-1 to TRBJ2-7; the D gene is possibly TRBD2 (5 bases). The CDR3 is made up of 15 amino acids. CDR1 and CDR2 from the germline V gene are MNHNS and SASEGT. V lost 3 bases and J 4 bases, leaving 16 bases between the germline ends. The CDR3 bases are TGTGCCAGCAGTGAGCCGGGGATCAGCGGTTACGAGCAGTACTTC. This gives the protein CASSEPGISGYEQYF.

In this sample, this clone turned up a few times. The genes are TRBV11-1 and TRBJ2-7; weak D call: TRBD1 (6 bases). The CDR3 length is 14 residues. The V gene's germline CDR1 is SGHAT and CDR2 FQDESV (reference sequence). With 5 bases removed from V and 2 bases from J, the gap between germline ends came to 13 bases. DNA for the CDR3: TGTGCCAGCAGCCCCCGGACAGTGACCTACGAGCAGTACTTC. This translates into CASSPRTVTYEQYF.

This chain links TRBV9 with TRBJ2-7, with a tentative D call TRBD2 (5 bases). V was cut by 0 bases and J by 2 bases, with 9 bases left in between. The CDR3 extends over 14 amino acids. Germline V gene lookup returns CDR1 SGDLS and CDR2 YYNGEE. The CDR3 bases are TGTGCCAGCAGCGTAGGGACTGGAACCTACGAGCAGTACTTC. Its protein is CASSVGTGTYEQYF.

The chain links TRBV18 to TRBJ2-7; D uncertain. Germline V gene data show CDR1 as KGHSH and CDR2 as LQKENI. The V and J ends lost 3 bases and 0 bases respectively, with 12 bases between them. The CDR3 has 15 residues. The CDR3 DNA reads as TGTGCCAGCTCACCGGCGGCGATTAGCTCCTACGAGCAGTACTTC. Its translation is CASSPAAISSYEQYF.

This clone was seen only a few times. As DNA, the CDR3 is TGTGCCAGCAGGACCGACAGAGACTATGGCTACACCTTC. It codes for CASRTDRDYGYTF. The chain uses TRBV6-1 and TRBJ1-2; D is possibly TRBD1 (5 bases). V lost 6 bases, J lost 3 bases, and 11 bases lay in between. Per germline, CDR1 MNHNS and CDR2 SASEGT. This CDR3 has 13 amino acids.

This clone has only one observation. The V and J genes are TRBV5-1 and TRBJ2-7; possible D gene TRBD2, 6 bases. The CDR3 sequence is 16 residues long. CDR1 and CDR2 (germline): SGHRS, YFSETQ. V was shortened by 4 bases and J by 4 bases, with 21 bases between the two germline ends. The CDR3 nucleotides are TGCGCCAGCAGCCTGGAGGGATCCGGGAGAACGTACGAGCAGTACTTC. Protein product: CASSLEGSGRTYEQYF.

CDR3 bases: TGCAGCGTTGGACTAGCGGGATCTAATACGCAGTATTTT. Protein sequence: CSVGLAGSNTQYF. V usage is TRBV29-1 and J usage is TRBJ2-3; TRBD2 matches at 11 bases. J was trimmed by 7 bases and V by 4 bases; bases with no gene match: 4. The length of the CDR3 is 13 residues. Germline lookup yields CDR1 SQVTM and CDR2 ANQGSEA.

V is TRBV5-6 and J is TRBJ2-3, with D perhaps TRBD2 (7 bases). Per germline, CDR1 SGHDT and CDR2 YYEEEE. The CDR3 runs 13 residues. Trimming took off 3 bases at V and 5 bases at J, with 10 bases between the two ends. The CDR3 reads CASSSRGGDTQYF. Written as DNA, the CDR3 is TGTGCCAGCAGCTCTAGGGGGGGAGATACGCAGTATTTT.